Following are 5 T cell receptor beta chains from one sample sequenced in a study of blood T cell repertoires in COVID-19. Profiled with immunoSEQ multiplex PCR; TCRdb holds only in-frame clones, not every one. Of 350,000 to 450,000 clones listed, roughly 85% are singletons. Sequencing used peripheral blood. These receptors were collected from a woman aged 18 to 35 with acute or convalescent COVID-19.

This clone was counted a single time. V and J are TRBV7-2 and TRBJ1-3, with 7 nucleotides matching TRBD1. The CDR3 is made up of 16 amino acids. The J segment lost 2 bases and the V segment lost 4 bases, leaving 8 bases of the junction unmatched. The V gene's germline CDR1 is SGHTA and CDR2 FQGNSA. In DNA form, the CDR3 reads TGTGCCAGCAGCTCAGCGGTCGGGACAGCTGGAAACACCATATATTTT. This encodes CASSSAVGTAGNTIYF.

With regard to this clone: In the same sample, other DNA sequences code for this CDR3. In nucleotides, the CDR3 is TGTGCCAGCAGCCCAACGGGGGTGAACACTGAAGCTTTCTTT. Its translation is CASSPTGVNTEAFF. The chain employs TRBV6-5 and TRBJ1-1; D may be TRBD1 (5 bases). Per the germline V gene, CDR1 is MNHEY and CDR2 is SVGAGI. V shed 6 bases and J shed 0 bases, with 11 bases lying between them. This CDR3 is built from 14 residues.

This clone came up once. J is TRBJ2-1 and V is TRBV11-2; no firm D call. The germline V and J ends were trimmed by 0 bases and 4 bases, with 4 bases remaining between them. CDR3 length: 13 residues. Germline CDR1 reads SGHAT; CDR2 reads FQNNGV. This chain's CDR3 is CASSLEQYNEQFF. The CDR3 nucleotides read TGTGCCAGCAGCTTAGAACAGTACAATGAGCAGTTCTTC.

The CDR3 sequence: CASSLIGVSTDTQYF. The CDR3 DNA is TGTGCCAGCAGTTTAATAGGGGTGAGCACAGATACGCAGTATTTT. The J gene is TRBJ2-3, the V gene TRBV27; D might be TRBD1 (5 bases). Germline V gene data show CDR1 as MNHEY and CDR2 as SMNVEV (reference sequence). Trimming cost V 2 bases and J 0 bases, with 9 bases left between them. The CDR3 loop spans 15 amino acids.

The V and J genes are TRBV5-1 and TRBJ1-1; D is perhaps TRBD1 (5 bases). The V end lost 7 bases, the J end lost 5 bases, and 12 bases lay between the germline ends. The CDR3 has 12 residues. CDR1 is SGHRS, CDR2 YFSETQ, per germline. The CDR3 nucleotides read TGCGCCAGCCGCGGGGGAGGAACTGAAGCTTTCTTT. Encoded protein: CASRGGGTEAFF.